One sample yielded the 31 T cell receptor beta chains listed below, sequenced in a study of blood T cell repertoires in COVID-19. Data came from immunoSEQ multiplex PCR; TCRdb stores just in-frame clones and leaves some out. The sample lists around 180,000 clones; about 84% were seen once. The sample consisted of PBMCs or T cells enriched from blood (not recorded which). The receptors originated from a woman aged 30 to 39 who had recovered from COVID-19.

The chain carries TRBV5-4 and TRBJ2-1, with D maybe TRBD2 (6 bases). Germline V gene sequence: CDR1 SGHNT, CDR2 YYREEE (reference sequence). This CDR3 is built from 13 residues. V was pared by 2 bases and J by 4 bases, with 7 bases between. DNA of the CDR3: TGTGCCAGCAGCTTTGGGACTTACAATGAGCAGTTCTTC. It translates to CASSFGTYNEQFF. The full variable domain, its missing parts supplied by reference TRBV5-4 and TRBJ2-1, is ETGVTQSPTHLIKTRGQQVTLRCSSQSGHNTVSWYQQALGQGPQFIFQYYREEENGRGNFPPRFSGLQFPNYSSELNVNALELDDSALYLCASSFGTYNEQFFGPGTRLTVL.

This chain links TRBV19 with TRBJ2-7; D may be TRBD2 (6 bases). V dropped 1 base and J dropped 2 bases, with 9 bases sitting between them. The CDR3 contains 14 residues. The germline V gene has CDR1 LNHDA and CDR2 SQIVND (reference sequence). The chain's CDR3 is CASSIGRGAYEQYF. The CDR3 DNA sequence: TGTGCCAGTAGTATAGGGAGGGGTGCCTACGAGCAGTACTTC.

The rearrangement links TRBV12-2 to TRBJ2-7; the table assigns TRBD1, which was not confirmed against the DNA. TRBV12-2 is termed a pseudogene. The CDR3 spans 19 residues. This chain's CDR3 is CASRLFSRTGVRSSYEQYF. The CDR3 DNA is TGTGCAAGTCGCTTATTTTCCAGGACAGGAGTTAGGAGCTCCTACGAGCAGTACTTC.

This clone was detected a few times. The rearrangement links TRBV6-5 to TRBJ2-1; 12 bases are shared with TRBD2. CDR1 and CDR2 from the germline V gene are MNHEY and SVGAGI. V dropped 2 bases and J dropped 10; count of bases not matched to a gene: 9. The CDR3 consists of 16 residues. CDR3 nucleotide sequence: TGTGCCAGCAGTTACCCCCCCCTAGCGGGGGGGAGAGAGCAGTTCTTC. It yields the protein CASSYPPLAGGREQFF.

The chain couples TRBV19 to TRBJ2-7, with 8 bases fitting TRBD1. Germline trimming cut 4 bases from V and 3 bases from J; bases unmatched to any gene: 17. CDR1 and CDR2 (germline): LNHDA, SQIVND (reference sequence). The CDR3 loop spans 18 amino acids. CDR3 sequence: CASSTRLNPGGYYYEQYF. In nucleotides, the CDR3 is TGTGCCAGTAGTACTCGACTCAATCCAGGGGGCTACTACTACGAGCAGTACTTC. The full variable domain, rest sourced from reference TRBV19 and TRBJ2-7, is DGGITQSPKYLFRKEGQNVTLSCEQNLNHDAMYWYRQDPGQGLRLIYYSQIVNDFQKGDIAEGYSVSREKKESFPLTVTSAQKNPTAFYLCASSTRLNPGGYYYEQYFGPGTRLTVT.

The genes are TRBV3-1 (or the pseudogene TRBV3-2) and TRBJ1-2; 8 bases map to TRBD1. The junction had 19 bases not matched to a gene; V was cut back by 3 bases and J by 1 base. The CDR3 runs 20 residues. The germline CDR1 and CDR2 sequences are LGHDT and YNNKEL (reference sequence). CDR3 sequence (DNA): TGTGCCAGCAGCCAGCCCTCGACAGGGGTGGGTGTTTATCGTAACTATGGCTACACCTTC. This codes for CASSQPSTGVGVYRNYGYTF.

CDR3 in DNA: TGTGCCAGCAGCCCGTGGGGGACTAGCGGTATGTACGAGCAGTACTTC. Amino acid sequence: CASSPWGTSGMYEQYF. The V gene is TRBV5-4, the J gene TRBJ2-7; the match to TRBD2 covers 11 bases. CDR1 is SGHNT, CDR2 YYREEE, per germline (reference sequence). V shed 4 bases, J shed 4 bases, and the junction held 10 bases outside the gene matches. The CDR3 runs to 16 residues.

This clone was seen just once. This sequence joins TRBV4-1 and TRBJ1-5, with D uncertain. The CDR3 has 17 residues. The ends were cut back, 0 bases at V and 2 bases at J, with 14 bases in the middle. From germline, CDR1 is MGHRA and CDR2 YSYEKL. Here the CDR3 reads CASSQEELITGNQPQHF. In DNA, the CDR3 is TGCGCCAGCAGCCAAGAAGAGCTAATAACGGGCAATCAGCCCCAGCATTTT.

DNA for the CDR3: TGTGCCAGCAGTGAAGGCCCCCAACAGGGGTATGGCTACACCTTC. Amino acids: CASSEGPQQGYGYTF. This chain joins TRBV6-1 and TRBJ1-2; 7 bases line up with TRBD1. In germline, CDR1 is MNHNS, CDR2 SASEGT. V dropped 1 base and J dropped 5; count of bases not matched to a gene: 7. The CDR3 has 15 residues.

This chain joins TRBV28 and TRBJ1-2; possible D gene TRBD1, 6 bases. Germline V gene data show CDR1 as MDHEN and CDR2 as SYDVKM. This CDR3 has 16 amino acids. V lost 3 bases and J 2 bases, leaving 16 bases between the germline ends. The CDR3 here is CASSFRGAVMNYGYTF. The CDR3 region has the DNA TGTGCCAGCAGTTTCCGGGGGGCCGTGATGAACTATGGCTACACCTTC.

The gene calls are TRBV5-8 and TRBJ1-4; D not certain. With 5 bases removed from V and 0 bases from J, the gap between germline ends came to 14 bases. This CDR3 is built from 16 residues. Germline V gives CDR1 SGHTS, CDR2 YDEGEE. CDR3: CASRPATVATNEKLFF. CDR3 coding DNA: TGTGCCAGCAGGCCGGCAACAGTCGCAACTAATGAAAAACTGTTTTTT.

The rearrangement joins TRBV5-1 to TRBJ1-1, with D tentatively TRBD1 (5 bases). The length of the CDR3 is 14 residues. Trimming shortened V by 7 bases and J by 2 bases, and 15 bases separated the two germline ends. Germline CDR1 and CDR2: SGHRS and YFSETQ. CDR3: CASGAGPLNTEAFF. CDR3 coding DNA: TGCGCCAGCGGGGCAGGTCCCCTAAACACTGAAGCTTTCTTT.

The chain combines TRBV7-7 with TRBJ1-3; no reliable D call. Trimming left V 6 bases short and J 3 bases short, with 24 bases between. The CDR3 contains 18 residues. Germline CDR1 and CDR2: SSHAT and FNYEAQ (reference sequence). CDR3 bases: TGTGCCAGCAGTCCTACCCCTTTTCTGGGCCCAGTTGGAAACACCATATATTTT. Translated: CASSPTPFLGPVGNTIYF.

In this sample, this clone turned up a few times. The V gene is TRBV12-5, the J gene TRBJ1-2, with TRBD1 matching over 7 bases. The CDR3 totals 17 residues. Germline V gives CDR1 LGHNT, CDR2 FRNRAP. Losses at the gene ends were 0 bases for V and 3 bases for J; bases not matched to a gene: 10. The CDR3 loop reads CASGLVISRGHDYGYTF. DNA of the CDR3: TGTGCTAGTGGTTTGGTAATATCTAGGGGGCACGACTATGGCTACACCTTC.

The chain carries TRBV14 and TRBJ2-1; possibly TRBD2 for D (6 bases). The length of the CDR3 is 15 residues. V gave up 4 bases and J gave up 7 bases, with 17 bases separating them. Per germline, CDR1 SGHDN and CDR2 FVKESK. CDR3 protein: CASSRLSGAKNEQFF. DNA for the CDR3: TGTGCCAGCAGCCGGCTTAGCGGAGCAAAGAATGAGCAGTTCTTC.

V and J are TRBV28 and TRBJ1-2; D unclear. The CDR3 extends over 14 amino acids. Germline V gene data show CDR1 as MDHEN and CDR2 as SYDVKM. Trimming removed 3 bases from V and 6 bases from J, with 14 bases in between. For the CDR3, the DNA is TGTGCCAGCAGTTTGGCCCCCGGGATTAATGGCTACACCTTC. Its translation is CASSLAPGINGYTF.

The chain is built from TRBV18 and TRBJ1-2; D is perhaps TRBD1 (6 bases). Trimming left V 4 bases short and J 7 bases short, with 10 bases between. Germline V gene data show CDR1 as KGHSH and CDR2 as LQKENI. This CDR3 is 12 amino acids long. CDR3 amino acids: CASSLDSTGYTF. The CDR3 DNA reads TGTGCCAGCTCACTGGACAGCACTGGCTACACCTTC.

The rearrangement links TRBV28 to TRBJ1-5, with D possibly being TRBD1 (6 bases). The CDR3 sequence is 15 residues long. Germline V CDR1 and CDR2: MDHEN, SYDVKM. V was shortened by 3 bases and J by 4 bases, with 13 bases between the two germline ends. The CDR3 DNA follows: TGTGCCAGCAGTTTGCGTCGGGGGGCAAATCAGCCCCAGCATTTT. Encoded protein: CASSLRRGANQPQHF.

CDR3 nucleotides: TGTGCCAGCAGTGAGACTAGCGGGAGAGAGACCCAGTACTTC. Its translation: CASSETSGRETQYF. The chain joins TRBV6-4 to TRBJ2-5; 12 nucleotides line up with TRBD2. CDR1 MRHNA and CDR2 SNTAGT come from the germline V gene. CDR3 length equals 14 residues. With 3 bases clipped from V and 4 bases from J, the junction kept 0 bases outside the gene matches.

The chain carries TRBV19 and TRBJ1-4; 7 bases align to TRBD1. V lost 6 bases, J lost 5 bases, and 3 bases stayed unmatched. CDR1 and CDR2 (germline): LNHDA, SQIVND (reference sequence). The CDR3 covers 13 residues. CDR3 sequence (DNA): TGTGCCAGTAGCACGGGACAGAATGAAAAACTGTTTTTT. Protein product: CASSTGQNEKLFF. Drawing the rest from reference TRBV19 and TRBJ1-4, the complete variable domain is DGGITQSPKYLFRKEGQNVTLSCEQNLNHDAMYWYRQDPGQGLRLIYYSQIVNDFQKGDIAEGYSVSREKKESFPLTVTSAQKNPTAFYLCASSTGQNEKLFFGSGTQLSVL.

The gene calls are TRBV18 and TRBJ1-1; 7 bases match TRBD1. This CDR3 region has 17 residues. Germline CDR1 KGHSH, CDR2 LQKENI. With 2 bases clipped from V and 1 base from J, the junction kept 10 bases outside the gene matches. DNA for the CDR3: TGTGCCAGCTCACCAAGAGGGGGCCATCTCTCGAACACTGAAGCTTTCTTT. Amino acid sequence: CASSPRGGHLSNTEAFF.

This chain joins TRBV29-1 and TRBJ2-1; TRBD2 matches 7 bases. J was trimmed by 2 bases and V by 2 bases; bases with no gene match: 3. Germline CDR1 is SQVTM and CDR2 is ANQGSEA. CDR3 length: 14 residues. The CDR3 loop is CSVESGNTYNEQFF. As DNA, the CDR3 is TGCAGCGTTGAAAGCGGGAATACCTACAATGAGCAGTTCTTC.

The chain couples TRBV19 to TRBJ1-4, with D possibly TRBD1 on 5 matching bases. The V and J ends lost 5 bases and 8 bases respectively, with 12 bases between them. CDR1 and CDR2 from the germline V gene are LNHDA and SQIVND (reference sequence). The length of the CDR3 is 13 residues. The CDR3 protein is CASSATVNEKLFF. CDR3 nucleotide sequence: TGTGCCAGTAGTGCGACAGTTAACGAAAAACTGTTTTTT.

The CDR3 DNA reads TGCGCCAGCAGCCCGGGACTCCCGTCCGGGGAGCTGTTTTTT. It translates to CASSPGLPSGELFF. V is TRBV4-1 and J is TRBJ2-2, with a possible D match to TRBD2 (6 bases). The V and J ends lost 4 bases and 6 bases respectively, with 12 bases between them. This CDR3 region has 14 residues. Germline CDR1 MGHRA, CDR2 YSYEKL.

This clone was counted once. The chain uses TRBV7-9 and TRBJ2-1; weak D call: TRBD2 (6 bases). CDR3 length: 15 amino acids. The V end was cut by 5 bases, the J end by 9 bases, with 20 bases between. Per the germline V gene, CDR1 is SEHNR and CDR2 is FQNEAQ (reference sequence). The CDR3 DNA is TGTGCCAGCAGCCCAAGACTAGAGGGGTCCGGTGAGCAGTTCTTC. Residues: CASSPRLEGSGEQFF.

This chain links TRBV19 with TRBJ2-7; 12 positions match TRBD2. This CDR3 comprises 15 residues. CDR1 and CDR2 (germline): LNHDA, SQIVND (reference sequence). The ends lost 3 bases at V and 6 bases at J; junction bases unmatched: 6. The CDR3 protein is CASSIRLAGVSEQYF. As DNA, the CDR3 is TGTGCCAGTAGTATTAGACTAGCGGGAGTATCCGAGCAGTACTTC. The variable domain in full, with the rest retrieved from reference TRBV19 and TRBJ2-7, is DGGITQSPKYLFRKEGQNVTLSCEQNLNHDAMYWYRQDPGQGLRLIYYSQIVNDFQKGDIAEGYSVSREKKESFPLTVTSAQKNPTAFYLCASSIRLAGVSEQYFGPGTRLTVT.

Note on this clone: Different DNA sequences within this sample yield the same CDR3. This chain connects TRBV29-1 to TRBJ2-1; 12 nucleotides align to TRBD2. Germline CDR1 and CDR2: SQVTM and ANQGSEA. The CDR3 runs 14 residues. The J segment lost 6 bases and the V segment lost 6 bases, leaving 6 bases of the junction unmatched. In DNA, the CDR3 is TGCAGCGTAGAGCGACTAGCGGGAGTCAATGAGCAGTTCTTC. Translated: CSVERLAGVNEQFF.

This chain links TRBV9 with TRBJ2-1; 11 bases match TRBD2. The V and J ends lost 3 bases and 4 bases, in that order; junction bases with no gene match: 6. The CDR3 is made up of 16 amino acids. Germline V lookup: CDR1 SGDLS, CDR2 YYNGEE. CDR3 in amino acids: CASSDSLAGEYNEQFF. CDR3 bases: TGTGCCAGCAGCGATTCACTAGCGGGAGAATACAATGAGCAGTTCTTC.

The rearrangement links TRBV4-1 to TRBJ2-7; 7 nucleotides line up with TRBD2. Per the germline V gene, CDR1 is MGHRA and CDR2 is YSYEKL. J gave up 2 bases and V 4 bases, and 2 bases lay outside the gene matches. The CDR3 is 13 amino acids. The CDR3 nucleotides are TGCGCCAGCAGCCCCGGACTAGCCTACGAGCAGTACTTC. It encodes CASSPGLAYEQYF.

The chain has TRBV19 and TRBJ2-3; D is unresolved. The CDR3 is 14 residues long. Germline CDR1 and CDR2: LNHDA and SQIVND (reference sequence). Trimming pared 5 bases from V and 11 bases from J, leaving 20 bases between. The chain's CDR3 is CASSPRTSISKQYF. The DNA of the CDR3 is TGTGCCAGTAGTCCCCGAACATCCATCTCCAAGCAGTATTTT.

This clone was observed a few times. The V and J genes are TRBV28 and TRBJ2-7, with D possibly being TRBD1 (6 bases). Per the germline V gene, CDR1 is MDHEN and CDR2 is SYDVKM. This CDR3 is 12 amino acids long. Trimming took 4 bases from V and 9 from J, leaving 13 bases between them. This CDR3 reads CASSSTGYVQYF. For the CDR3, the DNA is TGTGCCAGCAGTTCTACAGGGTATGTGCAGTACTTC.